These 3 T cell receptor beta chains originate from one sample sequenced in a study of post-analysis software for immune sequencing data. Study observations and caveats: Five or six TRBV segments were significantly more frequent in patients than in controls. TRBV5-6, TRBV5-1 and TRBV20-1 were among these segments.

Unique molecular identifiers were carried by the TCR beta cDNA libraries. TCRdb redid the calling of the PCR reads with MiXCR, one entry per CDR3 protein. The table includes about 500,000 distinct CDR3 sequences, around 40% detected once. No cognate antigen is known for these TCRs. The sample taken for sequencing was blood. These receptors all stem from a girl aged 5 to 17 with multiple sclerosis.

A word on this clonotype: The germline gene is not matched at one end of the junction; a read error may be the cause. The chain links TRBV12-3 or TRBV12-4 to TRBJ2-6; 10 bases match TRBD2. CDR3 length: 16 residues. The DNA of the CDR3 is TGTGCCGCCGGGACTAGCGTCAACTCTGGGGCCAACGTCCTTACTTTC. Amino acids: CAAGTSVNSGANVLTF.

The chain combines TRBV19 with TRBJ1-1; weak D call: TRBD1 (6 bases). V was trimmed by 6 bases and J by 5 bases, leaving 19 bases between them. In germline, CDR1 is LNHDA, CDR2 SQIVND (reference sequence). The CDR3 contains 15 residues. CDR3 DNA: TGTGCCAGTAGCGGAACACAGGGACTGCGGACTGAAGCTTTCTTT. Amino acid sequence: CASSGTQGLRTEAFF.

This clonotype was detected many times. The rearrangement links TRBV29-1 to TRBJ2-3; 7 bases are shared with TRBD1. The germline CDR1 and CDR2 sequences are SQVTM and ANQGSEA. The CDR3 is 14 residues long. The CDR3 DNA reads TGCAGTAGGGGCGGTGCAGGGGGATCAGATACGCAGTATTTT. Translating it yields CSRGGAGGSDTQYF.